Shown below are 26 T cell receptor beta chains from a single sample sequenced in a study of early T cells in non-severe SARS-CoV-2 infection (dated by TCRdb to about 2021). Library construction relied on 5' RACE. TCRdb lists the instrument as NextSeq 500. TCRdb reanalyzed the raw reads on its own, using fastp at Q25 for trimming and MiXCR for clone calling, and kept in-frame beta chains. Each record represents a unique CDR3 protein, reported with the most common genes and DNA among its rows. Across this sample there are approximately 100,000 distinct CDR3 sequences, with roughly 17% seen only once. Roughly 1.3% of the sample rests with the top ten. The sample comprised whole blood. The source of these receptors is an adult who was a healthcare worker with PCR-confirmed SARS-CoV-2 infection or an uninfected control (not recorded which).

This clonotype has just a few counts. The V call is TRBV5-1, the J call TRBJ1-6, with 7 bases matching TRBD1. This CDR3 contains 16 residues. Germline V gene lookup returns CDR1 SGHRS and CDR2 YFSETQ. Trimming at V came to 4 bases and at J to 6 bases, leaving 10 bases not matched to a gene. In DNA, the CDR3 is TGCGCCAGCAGCCCCACGGGACAGCTGTTTAATTCACCCCTCCACTTT. Its translation is CASSPTGQLFNSPLHF. The variable domain in full, completed from reference TRBV5-1 and TRBJ1-6, reads KAGVTQTPRYLIKTRGQQVTLSCSPISGHRSVSWYQQTPGQGLQFLFEYFSETQRNKGNFPGRFSGRQFSNSRSEMNVSTLELGDSALYLCASSPTGQLFNSPLHFGNGTRLTVT.

This chain joins TRBV5-4 and TRBJ1-1, with 8 nucleotides matching TRBD1. Trimming took 3 bases from V and 3 from J; bases not matched to a gene: 7. CDR1 is SGHNT and CDR2 is YYREEE in the germline V gene (reference sequence). The CDR3 consists of 15 residues. DNA of the CDR3: TGTGCCAGCAGCTCCCGGGACAGGCTTTACACTGAAGCTTTCTTT. Translation: CASSSRDRLYTEAFF. The full variable domain, its missing parts supplied by reference TRBV5-4 and TRBJ1-1, is ETGVTQSPTHLIKTRGQQVTLRCSSQSGHNTVSWYQQALGQGPQFIFQYYREEENGRGNFPPRFSGLQFPNYSSELNVNALELDDSALYLCASSSRDRLYTEAFFGQGTRLTVV.

The chain is built from TRBV11-2 and TRBJ2-1; 12 positions agree with TRBD2. The germline V gene has CDR1 SGHAT and CDR2 FQNNGV. V dropped 2 bases and J dropped 9; count of bases not matched to a gene: 8. The CDR3 totals 16 residues. The CDR3, as DNA: TGTGCCAGCAGCTTAAACCCGCTAGCGGGAGGGGGTGAGCAGTTCTTC. It is translated as CASSLNPLAGGGEQFF. The variable domain in full, with the rest retrieved from reference TRBV11-2 and TRBJ2-1, is EAGVAQSPRYKIIEKRQSVAFWCNPISGHATLYWYQQILGQGPKLLIQFQNNGVVDDSQLPKDRFSAERLKGVDSTLKIQPAKLEDSAVYLCASSLNPLAGGGEQFFGPGTRLTVL.

This clonotype was recorded a few times. J is TRBJ2-7 and V is TRBV11-2, with D unclear. The CDR3 consists of 12 residues. Germline V gives CDR1 SGHAT, CDR2 FQNNGV. V was cut by 4 bases and J by 6 bases, with 10 bases left in between. CDR3 loop: CASSSYTFEQYF. CDR3 coding DNA: TGTGCCAGCAGCTCCTACACCTTCGAGCAGTACTTC.

J is TRBJ2-1 and V is TRBV6-2 or TRBV6-3, with 9 positions matching TRBD2. J lost 3 bases, V lost 5 bases, and 8 bases had no gene match. The CDR3 has 16 residues. CDR1 is MNHEY, CDR2 SVGEGT, per germline. The DNA for the CDR3 is TGTGCCAGCAGTCCACAGCGGGGGGCCTTCTACAATGAGCAGTTCTTC. Its translation: CASSPQRGAFYNEQFF.

This clonotype was found many times. The chain combines TRBV10-3 with TRBJ2-7; D may be TRBD1 or TRBD2 (5 bases each). V was trimmed by 8 bases and J by 3 bases, leaving 14 bases between them. The CDR3 sequence is 13 residues long. Germline CDR1 ENHRY, CDR2 SYGVKD. The CDR3 protein is CAISKGPLYEQYF. The CDR3 region has the DNA TGTGCCATCTCGAAGGGACCACTCTACGAGCAGTACTTC.

This clonotype was seen a few times. The chain has TRBV7-9 and TRBJ1-2; D perhaps matches TRBD1 (5 bases). The CDR3 extends over 14 amino acids. CDR1 and CDR2 (germline): SEHNR, FQNEAQ (reference sequence). The ends were cut back, 5 bases at V and 9 bases at J, with 19 bases in the middle. Written as DNA, the CDR3 is TGTGCCAGCAGCCTCAACCAGGGAAGAAGGAGCTACACCTTC. This codes for CASSLNQGRRSYTF.

This clonotype was found a few times. J is TRBJ1-2 and V is TRBV5-1; tentative D call: TRBD1 (6 bases). V was trimmed by 4 bases and J by 8 bases, leaving 18 bases between them. The CDR3 consists of 14 residues. Germline V CDR1 and CDR2: SGHRS, YFSETQ. CDR3 coding DNA: TGCGCCAGCAGCGTCGGGACACCTGAGAGCGGCTACACCTTC. It is translated as CASSVGTPESGYTF.

The chain has TRBV27 and TRBJ2-5, with D unclear. Germline CDR1 and CDR2: MNHEY and SMNVEV (reference sequence). The CDR3 loop spans 14 amino acids. V was clipped by 3 bases and J by 4 bases, with 12 bases between them. Written as DNA, the CDR3 is TGTGCCAGCAGTTTGCTGGGCCTATCAGAGACCCAGTACTTC. Its translation is CASSLLGLSETQYF.

CDR3 nucleotide sequence: TGTGCCAGCAGTTTATCACGGACAGGGGGAAATTCACCCCTCCACTTT. This codes for CASSLSRTGGNSPLHF. This chain links TRBV28 with TRBJ1-6; 10 nucleotides line up with TRBD1. Germline V CDR1 and CDR2: MDHEN, SYDVKM. The J segment lost 7 bases and the V segment lost 1 base, leaving 4 bases of the junction unmatched. This CDR3 comprises 16 residues. Variable domain in full (rest from reference TRBV28 and TRBJ1-6): DVKVTQSSRYLVKRTGEKVFLECVQDMDHENMFWYRQDPGLGLRLIYFSYDVKMKEKGDIPEGYSVSREKKERFSLILESASTNQTSMYLCASSLSRTGGNSPLHFGNGTRLTVT.

This chain uses TRBV28 with TRBJ1-4; 10 bases fit TRBD1. CDR3 length equals 14 residues. Germline CDR1 and CDR2: MDHEN and SYDVKM. V was pared by 6 bases and J by 8 bases, with 6 bases of the junction left unmatched. As DNA, the CDR3 is TGTGCCAGCAGCTCGACAGGGGGCAGAGAAAAACTGTTTTTT. Protein product: CASSSTGGREKLFF.

This clonotype was recorded a few times. The chain carries TRBV20-1 and TRBJ2-2, with TRBD2 identical over 11 bases. The germline V gene encodes CDR1 DFQATT and CDR2 SNEGSKA (reference sequence). V lost 2 bases, J lost 10 bases, and 6 bases stayed unmatched. The CDR3 is 14 amino acids. The CDR3 loop is CSARTSGSKAELFF. In nucleotides, the CDR3 is TGCAGTGCTAGAACTAGCGGGAGCAAGGCGGAGCTGTTTTTT.

The chain has TRBV20-1 and TRBJ1-1, with TRBD1 identical over 7 bases. CDR3 length: 13 residues. Looked up from germline, CDR1 is DFQATT and CDR2 is SNEGSKA (reference sequence). Trimming removed 4 bases from V and 1 base from J; junction bases left unmatched: 3. The CDR3 spells CSATGQKNTEAFF. As DNA, the CDR3 is TGCAGTGCTACGGGACAGAAGAACACTGAAGCTTTCTTT.

This clonotype was observed a handful of times. The rearrangement uses TRBV7-9 and TRBJ1-1; D ambiguous. The V gene lost 3 bases and the J gene lost 1 base, with 12 bases spanning the gap. This CDR3 has 15 residues. In germline, CDR1 is SEHNR, CDR2 FQNEAQ (reference sequence). DNA for the CDR3: TGTGCCAGCAGCTTCGAACCTCTTGGGAACACTGAAGCTTTCTTT. Its translation is CASSFEPLGNTEAFF.

The rearrangement links TRBV29-1 to TRBJ2-2, with D possibly called TRBD1 or TRBD2 (5 bases each). The CDR3 is 14 residues long. The germline V and J ends were trimmed by 7 bases and 2 bases, with 14 bases remaining between them. The germline V gene encodes CDR1 SQVTM and CDR2 ANQGSEA. DNA for the CDR3: TGCAGCGCAGGCCGGGACCGAAACACCGGGGAGCTGTTTTTT. This gives the protein CSAGRDRNTGELFF.

Ten or more counts support this clonotype. This chain joins TRBV20-1 and TRBJ2-1; TRBD2 might be the D (5 bases). This CDR3 spans 12 amino acids. Trimming removed 3 bases from V and 8 bases from J, with 11 bases in between. Germline assignment: CDR1 DFQATT and CDR2 SNEGSKA (reference sequence). This chain's CDR3 is CSARGREYEQFF. DNA for the CDR3: TGCAGTGCTAGGGGAAGGGAGTATGAGCAGTTCTTC.

The chain joins TRBV19 to TRBJ2-7; TRBD2 matches at 9 bases. CDR3 length: 16 amino acids. In germline, CDR1 is LNHDA, CDR2 SQIVND (reference sequence). With 5 bases clipped from V and 1 base from J, the junction kept 9 bases outside the gene matches. CDR3 in DNA: TGTGCCAGTAGTCCCGGTAGCGGGGGCTTTTCCTACGAGCAGTACTTC. Its translation is CASSPGSGGFSYEQYF.

Only a few counts were recorded for this clonotype. The J gene is TRBJ2-2, the V gene TRBV28; possible D gene TRBD1, 6 bases. The V and J ends lost 2 bases and 4 bases respectively, with 11 bases between them. The CDR3 covers 15 residues. Per the germline V gene, CDR1 is MDHEN and CDR2 is SYDVKM. The CDR3 loop is CASSLPGQRTGELFF. As DNA, the CDR3 is TGTGCCAGCAGTTTACCCGGACAGCGCACCGGGGAGCTGTTTTTT.

This clonotype was observed a handful of times. V and J are TRBV12-3 or TRBV12-4 and TRBJ2-1; D is unclear. V was trimmed by 1 base and J by 15 bases, leaving 16 bases between them. CDR3 size: 13 residues. The CDR3 DNA is TGTGCCAGCAGTTTAGGGGTTGGATGGGTCCCGTTCTTC. This translates into CASSLGVGWVPFF.

V usage is TRBV20-1 and J usage is TRBJ1-1; D uncertain. Germline V lookup: CDR1 DFQATT, CDR2 SNEGSKA (reference sequence). Deletions cut 0 bases from V and 8 bases from J, with 10 bases between. The CDR3 is made up of 12 amino acids. The CDR3 sequence: CSARDRVSEAFF. The DNA of the CDR3 is TGCAGTGCTAGAGACCGAGTTTCCGAAGCTTTCTTT.

V gene TRBV19 combines with J gene TRBJ2-7, with D unclear. In germline, CDR1 is LNHDA, CDR2 SQIVND (reference sequence). The CDR3 is 14 residues long. Trimming left V 5 bases short and J 0 bases short, with 11 bases between. The CDR3 region has the DNA TGTGCCAGTAGTCTCGGACCAAGCTCCTACGAGCAGTACTTC. Protein sequence: CASSLGPSSYEQYF.

V usage is TRBV24-1 and J usage is TRBJ2-3; unclear D gene. CDR3 length equals 15 residues. Trimming took off 4 bases at V and 2 bases at J, with 12 bases between the two ends. Germline values: CDR1 KGHDR, CDR2 SFDVKD. The CDR3 DNA is TGTGCCACCAGTGACCTAGACCAGGCCACAGATACGCAGTATTTT. Translation: CATSDLDQATDTQYF.

This clonotype was observed a handful of times. V is TRBV7-2 and J is TRBJ1-2, with TRBD1 matching 11 bases. V trimming: 6 bases; J trimming: 1 base; junction bases outside the gene matches: 10. The germline V gene encodes CDR1 SGHTA and CDR2 FQGNSA. This CDR3 spans 17 amino acids. CDR3 loop: CASSSTGTGGSNYGYTF. In nucleotides, the CDR3 is TGTGCCAGCAGTTCGACCGGGACAGGGGGGAGTAACTATGGCTACACCTTC.

The chain joins TRBV29-1 to TRBJ2-1; D gene unclear. V shed 7 bases and J shed 5 bases, with 12 bases lying between them. The CDR3 extends over 12 amino acids. Germline loops: CDR1 SQVTM, CDR2 ANQGSEA. CDR3 sequence: CSATTVDNEQFF. In DNA, the CDR3 is TGCAGCGCCACCACAGTAGACAATGAGCAGTTCTTC.

The table lists this clonotype with a few counts. V is TRBV27 and J is TRBJ2-1, with unresolved D. The CDR3 extends over 14 amino acids. Germline CDR1 and CDR2: MNHEY and SMNVEV (reference sequence). Deletions cut 5 bases from V and 0 bases from J, with 8 bases between. The DNA of the CDR3 is TGTGCCAGCAGTGGGATGAGCTCCTACAATGAGCAGTTCTTC. Translating it yields CASSGMSSYNEQFF.

V gene TRBV14 combines with J gene TRBJ1-6, with D possibly matching TRBD1 (6 bases). This CDR3 region has 17 residues. V shed 0 bases and J shed 4 bases, with 13 bases lying between them. CDR1 is SGHDN and CDR2 is FVKESK in the germline V gene. The CDR3 reads CASSQEEGGRYNSPLHF. DNA of the CDR3: TGTGCCAGCAGCCAAGAGGAGGGGGGACGGTATAATTCACCCCTCCACTTT.